Ten or more counts support the clone carrying this T cell receptor beta chain. Its antigen is not known. The data stem from a study of T-cell reconstitution after alpha-beta-depleted transplantation in children. The study, taken as a whole, reports: After one year, T-cell counts and TCRbeta diversity mostly came from new T cells. Several hundred graft clones that had expanded were reportedly the source of alpha-beta T cells about two months after transplant.

Unique molecular identifiers were built into the TCRbeta library. Each CDR3 protein is one row after TCRdb ran MiXCR on the PCR reads. The sample contains hundreds of thousands of distinct CDR3 sequences, about 17% of which appear only once. Between the trimmed V and J ends, which lost 5 bases and 7 bases, there was a span of 22 bases. Germline V gene data show CDR1 as SGHVS and CDR2 as FQNEAQ. The CDR3 sequence is 16 residues long. The sequenced sample was PBMCs, mostly from graft donor cells, obtained 360 days after TCRalphabeta/CD19-depleted stem cell transplant. The sequence was obtained from a boy in the first two years of life who had a stem cell transplant for Wiskott-Aldrich syndrome, so the T cells may come from the graft donor. The chain links TRBV7-8 to TRBJ2-3; no definite D call. CDR3 loop: CASSTRPARTHNTQYF. CDR3 DNA sequence: TGTGCCAGCAGCACCAGACCGGCCCGTACGCATAATACGCAGTATTTT.